These T cell receptor beta chains were read from a single sample in a study of cytotoxic CD8 clonotypes in ibrutinib-treated CLL. Measured with immunoSEQ multiplex PCR; TCRdb has only the in-frame clones, and not every one. The sample lists about 330,000 clones, roughly 71% occurring once. The sample in question was PBMCs, obtained after 36 months of ibrutinib treatment. Source of these receptors: a human donor with chronic lymphocytic leukemia. The conserved cysteine and the conserved F or W are not part of the CDR3 here. D genes are given only for firm matches. Clone size, where shown, is once, few, many, or a class for clones that have expanded.

TRBV5-4 once TRBD2 ASSLELASGPYEQY
TRBV18 once NA ASSRVQAGELF
TRBV19 NA NA ASSIGFYNEQF
TRBV6-6 few TRBD2 ASSLNPSGYEQY
TRBV5-8 few NA ASSGSYEQY
TRBV28 NA TRBD2 ASSLLAGSNEQF
TRBV5-5 NA NA ASSLQAGNQPQH
TRBV19 few TRBD1 ASSTHRGTGELF
TRBV28 NA TRBD1 ASSLLDRSYGYT
TRBV4-3 NA TRBD1 ASSQRQGSNYGYT
TRBV2 NA TRBD1 ASSGTGLSTDTQY
TRBV18 few TRBD1 ASSLLQGDRSYEQY
TRBV5-1 once NA ASSLETPPFLAKNIQY
TRBV18 few NA ASSPNRAGTEAF
TRBV20-1 once TRBD2 SAGTSREQY
TRBV10-3 NA NA AIRAATAYNSPLH
TRBV15 NA NA ATSELMNTEAF
TRBV7-3 few NA ASSPQGPYEQY
TRBV2 few TRBD2 ASSRPGLAGEEETQY
TRBV28 NA NA ASSSQTLPSSNQPQH
TRBV9 NA TRBD1 ASSITPGQGEAF
TRBV19 few TRBD1 ASSPRTGINGYT
TRBV11-2 NA NA ASSLLRQWNYGYT
TRBV5-1 few TRBD2 ASSPSGGSYEQY
TRBV6-1 NA NA ASLTASGELF
TRBV6-1 NA NA ASKRTVFPQY
TRBV19 NA NA ASSIGKNTEAF
TRBV11-2 NA NA ASSLGGDEIAYEQY
TRBV6-5 NA NA AISERRENYGYT
TRBV4-1 few NA ASSQVGLSNEQF
TRBV5-6 NA NA ASSYTATGELF
TRBV9 NA NA ASSAMTAGVAF
TRBV29-1 few NA SVTVTGELF
TRBV6-1 NA NA ASSARGSVVSTDTQY
TRBV9 few NA ASSAATRLGTEAF
TRBV9 NA NA ASSSPNTGELF
TRBV20-1 NA NA SARGEGIAF
TRBV29-1 NA TRBD2 SGVGLAGNEQF
TRBV19 NA NA ASSMSITETQY
TRBV5-8 NA NA ASSLGYRSNQPQH
TRBV7-6 NA NA ASSLGAGGDQETQY
TRBV18 NA NA ASSEDPNYNEQF
TRBV23-1 NA NA ASSPASYGYT
TRBV10-1 NA TRBD2 ASSPLAGSYNEQF
TRBV9 few NA ASGTPTSRGQF